This T cell receptor beta chain is from a study of beta chain features in type 1 diabetes (dated by TCRdb to 2016 to 2019). Study-level background: Patients and healthy donors did not differ in mean age, gender distribution, total cell number or subset yield. A total of 85 million to 140 million sorted cells were examined across all samples, and a strong correlation was observed between cell number per subset and RNA yield. The study compared the TCRB repertoires of sorted circulating CD4+ T cell subsets in recently diagnosed type 1 diabetes patients with those in matched healthy donors. Regulatory and stem cell-like memory subsets were obtained from only 8 patients and about eight healthy donors, while naive and central memory subsets were obtained from all 28 donors.

Paper-wide results and their limitations: Because cDNA was sequenced instead of genomic DNA, highly expressing activated cells could be over-represented, though the groups showed no difference in activation or CD3 levels. PCR might favor shorter templates, but patient and control samples were amplified and corrected together, so any skew would affect both groups equally. Type 1 diabetes patients showed a moderate but significant shortening of TCRB CDR3 length in all four CD4+ subsets. HLA sub-analyses involved small numbers of individuals, so any influence of HLA type on TCRB rearrangement remained unresolved. Naive, central memory and regulatory TCRB repertoires appeared to be more similar among patients than among healthy donors. At VDJ recombination sites, type 1 diabetes patients had fewer insertions and more deleted nucleotides, which implies abnormalities in thymic rearrangement.

Each donor gave one peripheral blood draw, approximately 110 mL on average, collected into heparinised tubes. A BD FACSAria II and a panel including CD45RO, CCR7, CD25, CD127, CD95 and CD27 were used to sort naive, central memory, regulatory and stem cell-like memory CD4+ T cells. All sorted populations exceeded 98% purity. PBMCs were isolated immediately by Lymphoprep density gradient centrifugation and stained directly without culture. So that batch effects would be minimized, each experiment stained and sorted samples in pairs, pairing one healthy donor with one patient. Trimming costs V 1 base and J 7 bases, and their ends lie 8 bases apart. For CDR1 and CDR2, the germline V gene lists LGHNA and YSLEER. The CDR3 covers 13 residues, taking in both the cysteine and the phenylalanine. Just CDR3 DNA is preserved here, 39 bases in frame from base 1. All of the isolated RNA was reverse transcribed with the High Capacity cDNA Reverse Transcription Kit, so expressed TCRB transcripts were sequenced. Deep immunoSEQ sequencing was applied to naive, central memory and regulatory T cell samples, giving an average of about 3.8 million total reads per sample. Sorted cells were lysed in RLT buffer, and RNA was extracted using DNase-treated RNeasy Micro or Mini kits according to cell number. Each cell subset was processed separately to prevent cross-contamination, with patient and healthy donor samples processed together. Using the immunoSEQ multiplex PCR, TCRB sequences were amplified from cDNA into 87-bp fragments spanning the CDR3 region. Sequencing of the amplicons was performed on the Illumina HiSeq platform. From the authors' description of their analysis: Synthetic template baselines were used to correct PCR bias computationally, reads within Hamming distance 2 were collapsed, and singletons that could not be merged were discarded. Reads were aligned to IMGT to assign V, D and J genes, CDR3 length, and insertions or deletions at six rearrangement sites. Within each subset, clonotype counts were normalized to sorted cell number, and only after that were true diversity and Gini coefficients computed with the tcR R package. The overlap coefficient, calculated on TCRB nucleotide sequences, was used to measure repertoire sharing. As a proxy for the pre-selection repertoire, out-of-frame TCRB sequences from naive cells were analyzed. Entries here come from immuneACCESS through TCRdb and include only in-frame sequences with V and J called. Some clones fail to appear in such tables; in the studies checked, an unresolved V gene covers under half of the shortfall, and the cause of the remainder is unknown. V and J calls and clone size are as listed in that table; D and trimming were resolved from the DNA. The sample has about 330,000 clones on record, approximately 10% of them singletons. More than 0.015% of the sample goes to the ten largest clones.

A word on this clone: This clone's antigen is unknown. No base quality values were provided; no much bigger clone lies one nucleotide off.

Material for sequencing was naive CD4+ T cells from blood. The cell subset or site tag for this specimen amounts to: true naive CD4+ T cells. The sequence derives from a woman in her 30s in good health. The chain employs TRBV4-3 and TRBJ2-1; no D segment can be confidently identified. The CDR3 reads CASSQVGVNEQFF. At the DNA level, the sequence is TGCGCCAGCAGCCAAGTTGGAGTAAATGAGCAGTTCTTC.